This T cell receptor (beta chain) appears in the sequencing data of a study of T cells after yellow fever vaccination. General study points: Overall, a small share of clonotypes was seen in both CD4 and CD8 compartments. Reappearing after the booster were most of the clones from primary vaccination (roughly 96% CD4, approximately 88% CD8). The secondary T-cell response peaked on day 5, not day 15, but was weaker.

Comment on this clonotype: The target antigen is unknown.

Synthesis of TCR cDNA relied on 5'RACE template switching, which attached a universal primer site and UMIs. TCRdb itself ran the 5' RACE reads through MiXCR, one entry per CDR3 protein. Here the sample spans about 170,000 distinct CDR3 sequences, approximately 6.2% being singletons. The sequencing used CD4+ T cells sorted from PBMCs, collected on the day of the first yellow fever vaccination. This receptor was identified in a man aged 18 to 29 who received the YFV17D yellow fever vaccine.

The CDR3: CASSRDGPYEQYF. The CDR3 region has the DNA TGTGCCAGCAGCCGGGACGGGCCCTACGAGCAGTACTTC. The chain uses TRBV3-1 and TRBJ2-7; the D call may be TRBD1 or TRBD2 (5 bases each). The CDR3 loop spans 13 amino acids. Germline V gene sequence: CDR1 LGHDT, CDR2 YNNKEL (reference sequence). The germline V and J ends were trimmed by 4 bases and 2 bases, with 9 bases remaining between them.